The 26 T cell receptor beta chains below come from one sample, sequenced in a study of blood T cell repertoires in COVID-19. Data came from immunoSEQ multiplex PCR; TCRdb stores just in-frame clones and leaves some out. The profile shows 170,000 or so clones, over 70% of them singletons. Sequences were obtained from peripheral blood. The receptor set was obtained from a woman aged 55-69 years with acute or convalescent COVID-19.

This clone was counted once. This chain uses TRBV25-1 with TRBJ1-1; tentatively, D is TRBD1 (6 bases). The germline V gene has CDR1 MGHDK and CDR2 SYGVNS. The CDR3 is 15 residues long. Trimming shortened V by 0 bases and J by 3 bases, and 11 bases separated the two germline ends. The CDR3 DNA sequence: TGTGCCAGCAGTGAATATGAGGGGGGGGACACTGAAGCTTTCTTT. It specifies CASSEYEGGDTEAFF.

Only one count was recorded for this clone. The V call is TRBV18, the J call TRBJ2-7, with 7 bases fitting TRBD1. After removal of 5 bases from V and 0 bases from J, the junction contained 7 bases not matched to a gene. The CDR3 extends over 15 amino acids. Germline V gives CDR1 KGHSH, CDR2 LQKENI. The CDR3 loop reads CASSFRQGSSYEQYF. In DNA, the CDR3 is TGTGCCAGCTCATTTCGACAGGGTAGCTCCTACGAGCAGTACTTC.

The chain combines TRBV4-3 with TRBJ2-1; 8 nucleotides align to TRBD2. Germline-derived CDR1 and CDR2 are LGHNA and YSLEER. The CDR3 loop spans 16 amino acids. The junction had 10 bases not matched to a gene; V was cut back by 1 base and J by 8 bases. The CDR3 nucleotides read TGCGCCAGCAGCCAAGCTCGGATAGCGGGGATGGATGAGCAGTTCTTC. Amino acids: CASSQARIAGMDEQFF.

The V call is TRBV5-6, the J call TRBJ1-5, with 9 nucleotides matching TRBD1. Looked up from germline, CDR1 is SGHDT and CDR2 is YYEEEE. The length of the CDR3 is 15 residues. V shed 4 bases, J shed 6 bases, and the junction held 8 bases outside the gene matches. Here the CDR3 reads CASSPGTGSSQPQHF. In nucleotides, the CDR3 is TGTGCCAGCAGCCCCGGGACAGGGTCATCTCAGCCCCAGCATTTT.

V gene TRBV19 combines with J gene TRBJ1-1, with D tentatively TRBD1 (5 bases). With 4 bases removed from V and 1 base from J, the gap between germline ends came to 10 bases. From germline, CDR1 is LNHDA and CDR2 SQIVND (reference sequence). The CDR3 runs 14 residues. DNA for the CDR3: TGTGCCAGTAGTACCACAGGCTGGAACACTGAAGCTTTCTTT. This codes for CASSTTGWNTEAFF.

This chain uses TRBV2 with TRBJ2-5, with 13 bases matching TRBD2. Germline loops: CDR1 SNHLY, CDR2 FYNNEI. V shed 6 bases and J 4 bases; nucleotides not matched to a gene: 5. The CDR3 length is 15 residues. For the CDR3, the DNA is TGTGCCAGCAGGCTAACTAGCGGGGGGGCAGAGACCCAGTACTTC. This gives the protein CASRLTSGGAETQYF.

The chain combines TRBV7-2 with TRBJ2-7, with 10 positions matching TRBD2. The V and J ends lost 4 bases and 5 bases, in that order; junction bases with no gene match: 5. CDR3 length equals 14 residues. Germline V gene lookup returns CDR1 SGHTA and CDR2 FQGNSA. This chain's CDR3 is CASSSGLASHEQYF. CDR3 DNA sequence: TGTGCCAGCAGCTCGGGACTAGCGTCCCACGAGCAGTACTTC.

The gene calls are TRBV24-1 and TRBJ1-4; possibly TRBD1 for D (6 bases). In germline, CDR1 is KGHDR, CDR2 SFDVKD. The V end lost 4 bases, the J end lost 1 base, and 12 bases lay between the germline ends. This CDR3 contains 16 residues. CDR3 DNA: TGTGCCACCAGTGAGGGAAGGGGGGGAACTAATGAAAAACTGTTTTTT. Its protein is CATSEGRGGTNEKLFF.

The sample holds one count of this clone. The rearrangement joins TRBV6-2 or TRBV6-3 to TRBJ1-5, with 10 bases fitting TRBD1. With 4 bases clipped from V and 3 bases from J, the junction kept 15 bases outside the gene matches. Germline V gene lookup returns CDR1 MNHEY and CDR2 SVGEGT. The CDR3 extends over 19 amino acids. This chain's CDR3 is CASSFFPPGQGMINQPQHF. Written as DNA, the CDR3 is TGTGCCAGCAGTTTTTTCCCCCCGGGACAGGGGATGATCAATCAGCCCCAGCATTTT.

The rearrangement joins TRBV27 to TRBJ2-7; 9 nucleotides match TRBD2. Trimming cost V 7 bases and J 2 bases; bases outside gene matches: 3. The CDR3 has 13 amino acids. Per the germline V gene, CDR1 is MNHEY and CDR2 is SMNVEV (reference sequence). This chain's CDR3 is CASKRGGAYEQYF. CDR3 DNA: TGTGCCAGCAAACGCGGGGGGGCCTACGAGCAGTACTTC.

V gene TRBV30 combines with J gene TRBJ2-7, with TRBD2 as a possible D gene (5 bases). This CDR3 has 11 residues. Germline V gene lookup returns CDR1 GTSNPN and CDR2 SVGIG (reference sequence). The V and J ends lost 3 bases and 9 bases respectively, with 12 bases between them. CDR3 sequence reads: CAWSAAAGQYF. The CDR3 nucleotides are TGTGCCTGGAGCGCCGCCGCGGGGCAGTACTTC.

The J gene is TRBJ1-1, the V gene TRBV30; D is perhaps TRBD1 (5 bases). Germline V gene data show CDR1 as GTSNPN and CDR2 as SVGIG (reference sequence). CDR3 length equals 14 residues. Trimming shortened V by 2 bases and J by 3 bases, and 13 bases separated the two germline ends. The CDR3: CAWSSGQGDTEAFF. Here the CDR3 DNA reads TGTGCCTGGAGTTCCGGCCAGGGCGACACTGAAGCTTTCTTT.

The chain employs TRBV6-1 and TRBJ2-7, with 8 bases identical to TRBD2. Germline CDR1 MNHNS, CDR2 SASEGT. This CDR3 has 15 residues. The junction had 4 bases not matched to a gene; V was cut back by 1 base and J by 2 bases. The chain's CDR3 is CASSEVGRAPYEQYF. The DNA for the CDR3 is TGTGCCAGCAGTGAAGTCGGGAGGGCGCCCTACGAGCAGTACTTC.

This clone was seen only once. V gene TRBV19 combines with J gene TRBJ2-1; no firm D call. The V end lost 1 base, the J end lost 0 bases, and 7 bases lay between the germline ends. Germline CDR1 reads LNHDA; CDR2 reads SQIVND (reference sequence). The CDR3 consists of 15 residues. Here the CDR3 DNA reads TGTGCCAGTAGTATAGCAATTAGCTCCTACAATGAGCAGTTCTTC. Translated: CASSIAISSYNEQFF.

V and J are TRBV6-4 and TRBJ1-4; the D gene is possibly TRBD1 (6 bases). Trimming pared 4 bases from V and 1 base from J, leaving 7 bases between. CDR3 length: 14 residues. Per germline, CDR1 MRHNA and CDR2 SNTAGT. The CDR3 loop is CASSGQVTNEKLFF. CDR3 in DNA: TGTGCCAGCAGTGGACAGGTAACTAATGAAAAACTGTTTTTT.

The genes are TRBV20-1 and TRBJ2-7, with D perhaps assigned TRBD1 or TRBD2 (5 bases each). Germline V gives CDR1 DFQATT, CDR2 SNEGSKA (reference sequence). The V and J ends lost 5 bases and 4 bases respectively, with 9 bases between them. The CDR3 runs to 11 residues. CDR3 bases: TGCAGTGCTCGAGGGGCTTACGAGCAGTACTTC. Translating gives CSARGAYEQYF.

The CDR3 sequence: CASSVMQARGYTF. In DNA form, the CDR3 reads TGTGCCAGCAGCGTAATGCAGGCCAGGGGCTACACCTTC. V gene TRBV9 combines with J gene TRBJ1-2; D unclear. This CDR3 comprises 13 residues. The germline V gene encodes CDR1 SGDLS and CDR2 YYNGEE. The V gene lost 1 base and the J gene lost 8 bases, with 12 bases spanning the gap. The full variable domain, with the rest looked up from reference TRBV9 and TRBJ1-2, is DSGVTQTPKHLITATGQRVTLRCSPRSGDLSVYWYQQSLDQGLQFLIQYYNGEERAKGNILERFSAQQFPDLHSELNLSSLELGDSALYFCASSVMQARGYTFGSGTRLTVV.

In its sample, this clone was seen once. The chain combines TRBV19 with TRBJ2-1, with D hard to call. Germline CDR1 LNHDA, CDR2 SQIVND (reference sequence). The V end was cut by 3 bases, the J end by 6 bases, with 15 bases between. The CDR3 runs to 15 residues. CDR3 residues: CASSIPPLGPNEQFF. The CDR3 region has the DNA TGTGCCAGTAGTATCCCTCCTCTAGGTCCCAATGAGCAGTTCTTC.

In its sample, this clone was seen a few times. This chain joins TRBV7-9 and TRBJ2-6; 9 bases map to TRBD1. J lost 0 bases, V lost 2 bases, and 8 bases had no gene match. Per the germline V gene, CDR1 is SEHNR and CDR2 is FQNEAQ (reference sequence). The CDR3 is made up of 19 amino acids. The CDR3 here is CASSLKTGGSHSGANVLTF. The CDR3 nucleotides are TGTGCCAGCAGCTTAAAGACAGGGGGATCGCACTCTGGGGCCAACGTCCTGACTTTC.

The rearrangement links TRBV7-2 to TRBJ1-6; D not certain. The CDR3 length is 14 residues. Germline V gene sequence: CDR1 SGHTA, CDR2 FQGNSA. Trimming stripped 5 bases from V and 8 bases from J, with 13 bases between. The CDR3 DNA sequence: TGTGCCAGCAGCCAACCGGAGAGGGATTCACCCCTCCACTTT. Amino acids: CASSQPERDSPLHF. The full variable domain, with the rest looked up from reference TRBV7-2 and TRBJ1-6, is GAGVSQSPSNKVTEKGKDVELRCDPISGHTALYWYRQSLGQGLEFLIYFQGNSAPDKSGLPSDRFSAERTGGSVSTLTIQRTQQEDSAVYLCASSQPERDSPLHFGNGTRLTVT.

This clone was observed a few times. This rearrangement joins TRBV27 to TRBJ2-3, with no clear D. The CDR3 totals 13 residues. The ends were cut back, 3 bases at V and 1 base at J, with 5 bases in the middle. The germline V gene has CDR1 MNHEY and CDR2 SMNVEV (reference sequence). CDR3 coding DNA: TGTGCCAGCAGTTTGAGTGGCACAGATACGCAGTATTTT. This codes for CASSLSGTDTQYF.

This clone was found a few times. The CDR3: CASSPPWGGSEQFF. The CDR3 DNA sequence: TGTGCCAGCTCACCACCGTGGGGGGGGAGTGAGCAGTTCTTC. J is TRBJ2-1 and V is TRBV18, with TRBD2 matching over 7 bases. With V trimmed by 0 bases and J by 9 bases, 5 bases remained unmatched. The CDR3 consists of 14 residues. Per germline, CDR1 KGHSH and CDR2 LQKENI.

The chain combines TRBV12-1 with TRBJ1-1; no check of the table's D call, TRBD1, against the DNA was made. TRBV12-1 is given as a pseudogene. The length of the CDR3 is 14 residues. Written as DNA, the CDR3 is TGTGCCAGCAGCAAAACAGGGGTAAACACTGAAGCTTTCTTT. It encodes CASSKTGVNTEAFF.

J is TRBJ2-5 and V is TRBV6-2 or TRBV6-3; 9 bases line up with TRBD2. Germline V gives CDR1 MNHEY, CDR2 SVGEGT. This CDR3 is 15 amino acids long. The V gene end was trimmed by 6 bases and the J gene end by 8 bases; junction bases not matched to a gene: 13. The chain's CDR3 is CASSQLAGIRETQYF. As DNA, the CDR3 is TGTGCCAGCAGCCAGCTAGCGGGGATAAGAGAAACCCAGTACTTC.

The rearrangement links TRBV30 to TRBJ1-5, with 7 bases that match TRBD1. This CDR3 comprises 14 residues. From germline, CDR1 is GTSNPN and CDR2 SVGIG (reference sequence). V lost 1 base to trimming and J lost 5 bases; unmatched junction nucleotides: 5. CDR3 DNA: TGTGCCTGGAGTGGAGGACAGGTGCATCAGCCCCAGCATTTT. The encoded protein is CAWSGGQVHQPQHF.

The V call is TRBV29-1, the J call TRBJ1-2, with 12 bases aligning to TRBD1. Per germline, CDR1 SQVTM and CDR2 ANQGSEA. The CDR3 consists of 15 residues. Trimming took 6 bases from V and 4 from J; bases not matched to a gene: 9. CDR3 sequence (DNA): TGCAGCGTCGATTCCGGGACAGGGGGCACCTATGGCTACACCTTC. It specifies CSVDSGTGGTYGYTF.